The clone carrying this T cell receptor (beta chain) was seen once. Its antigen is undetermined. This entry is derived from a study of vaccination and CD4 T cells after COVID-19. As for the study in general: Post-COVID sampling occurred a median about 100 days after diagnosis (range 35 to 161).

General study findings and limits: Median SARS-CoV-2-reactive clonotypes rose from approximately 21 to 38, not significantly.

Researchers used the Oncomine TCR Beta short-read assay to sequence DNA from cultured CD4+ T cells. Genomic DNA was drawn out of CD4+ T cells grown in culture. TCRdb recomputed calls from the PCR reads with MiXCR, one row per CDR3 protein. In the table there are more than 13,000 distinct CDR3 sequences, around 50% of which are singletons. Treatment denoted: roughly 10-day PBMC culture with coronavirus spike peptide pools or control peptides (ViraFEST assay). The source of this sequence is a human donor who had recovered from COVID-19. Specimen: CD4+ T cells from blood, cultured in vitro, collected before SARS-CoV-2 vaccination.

The chain's CDR3 is CASSARSGETQYF. For the CDR3, the DNA is TGTGCCAGCAGCGCGAGATCTGGAGAGACCCAGTACTTC. V and J are TRBV9 and TRBJ2-5, with D uncertain. Germline V gene data show CDR1 as SGDLS and CDR2 as YYNGEE. V was pared by 3 bases and J by 4 bases, with 10 bases between. The CDR3 runs 13 residues.